This T cell receptor beta chain comes out of a study of cytomegalovirus exposure and HLA in healthy donors. In the study overall: Around 79 million unique TCRs, all from HLA-typed donors, were included in an early release of the data. Broader study findings: Presence/absence analyses rested on an assumption that sequencing depth was roughly uniform across donors. For TCR beta chains, V- and J-gene trimming was later linked to a missense DCLRE1C variant. Associated with cytomegalovirus, according to the listing, were 150 to 200 TCR beta chains.

Remarks on this clone: Its antigen is still unknown.

PCR amplification relied on 60 Vbeta primers (plus 13 Jbeta primers). Assay used: immunoSEQ multiplex PCR; TCRdb lists only in-frame clones, some missing. Altogether fewer than 150,000 clones are present, approximately 80% being singletons, with the ten largest covering roughly 3.5%. V was cut by 5 bases and J by 0 bases, with 11 bases left in between. This CDR3 is 15 amino acids long. Germline-derived CDR1 and CDR2 are MNHEY and SMNVEV (reference sequence). The TCR comes from a human donor in good health. This chain joins TRBV27 and TRBJ1-5; the D gene is possibly TRBD1 (5 bases). The sequenced material came from PBMCs. The CDR3 coding sequence is TGTGCCAGCAGTCGGAGTGGGGCTAGCAATCAGCCCCAGCATTTT. It yields the protein CASSRSGASNQPQHF.